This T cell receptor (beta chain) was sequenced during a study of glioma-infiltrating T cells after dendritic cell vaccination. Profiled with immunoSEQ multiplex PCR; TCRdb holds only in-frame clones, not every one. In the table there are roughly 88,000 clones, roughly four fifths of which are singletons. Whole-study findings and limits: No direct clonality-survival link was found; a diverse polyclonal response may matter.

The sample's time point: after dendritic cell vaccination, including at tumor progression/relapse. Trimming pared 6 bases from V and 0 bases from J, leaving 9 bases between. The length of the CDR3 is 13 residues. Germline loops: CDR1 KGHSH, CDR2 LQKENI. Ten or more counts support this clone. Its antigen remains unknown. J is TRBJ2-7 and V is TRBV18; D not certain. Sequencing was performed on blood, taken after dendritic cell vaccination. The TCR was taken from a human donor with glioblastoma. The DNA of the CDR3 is TGTGCCAGCTCCCCGTCGAGCTCCTACGAGCAGTACTTC. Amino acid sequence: CASSPSSSYEQYF.